The source of this T cell receptor beta chain is a study of shared clonotypes between healthy human individuals. General observations from the study: Clonotype sharing among donors was thought likely to change with sequencing depth.

The germline V gene encodes CDR1 SGHRS and CDR2 YFSETQ. V was trimmed by 0 bases and J by 0 bases, leaving 12 bases between them. This CDR3 spans 16 amino acids. The method was immunoSEQ multiplex PCR; TCRdb's version includes in-frame clones alone and lacks a portion of them. The repertoire holds fewer than 700,000 clones, with 95% as singletons. Terminally differentiated effector memory CD45RA+ cells were left out of the naive CD8 fraction, which was CD45RO-negative and positively selected for CCR7. With regard to this clone: Its specificity is not known.

This chain uses TRBV5-1 with TRBJ2-5; no firm D call. The source is a woman in her twenties or thirties in good health. The sample was naive CD8+ T cells sorted from blood. CDR3 DNA sequence: TGCGCCAGCAGCTTGGAGGCCACCTCGAACCAAGAGACCCAGTACTTC. This codes for CASSLEATSNQETQYF.